This T cell receptor beta chain originates from a study of T-cell memory formation after mild COVID-19. Germline V CDR1 and CDR2: SGHNT, YYREEE (reference sequence). V shed 3 bases, J shed 6 bases, and the junction held 4 bases outside the gene matches. The CDR3 spans 14 residues. MiXCR, applied by TCRdb to the 5' RACE reads, yields one record per CDR3 protein. Of roughly 52,000 distinct CDR3 sequences listed, around a tenth are singletons. The genes are TRBV5-4 and TRBJ2-4; 9 bases are shared with TRBD1. Material: PBMCs or a T cell subset sorted from them (not recorded which). This TCR was recovered from a man aged 18 to 30 who had mild COVID-19 (a few samples of this study predate the infection). Cell type and time point are not known. This CDR3 is CASSSGQGRNIQYF. CDR3 bases: TGTGCCAGCAGCTCAGGACAGGGGAGAAACATTCAGTACTTC. Complete variable domain (other parts from reference TRBV5-4 and TRBJ2-4): ETGVTQSPTHLIKTRGQQVTLRCSSQSGHNTVSWYQQALGQGPQFIFQYYREEENGRGNFPPRFSGLQFPNYSSELNVNALELDDSALYLCASSSGQGRNIQYFGAGTRLSVL.